The 17 T cell receptor beta chains given below trace back to one sample, sequenced in a study of T cells in women clearing cervical HPV infection. TCRdb's copy holds only in-frame clones and misses some; the assay was immunoSEQ multiplex PCR. This sample lists around 21,000 clones; its ten largest clones have 5% to 7%. Sequencing used blood buffy coat. These TCRs come from a woman aged 18 to 69 with a cervical HPV16 infection that either progressed to CIN3+ or cleared (not recorded which).

Of note for this clone: A junction end diverges from the germline sequence, so it may reflect a read error. The sequenced fragment ends 3 residues before the CDR3 boundary, so the rest is inferred from the germline J gene. The chain combines TRBV4-2 with TRBJ2-7, with 9 bases identical to TRBD1. From germline, CDR1 is LGHNA and CDR2 YNFKEQ. The CDR3 loop spans 16 amino acids. The CDR3 bases that were read are TGCGCCAGCAGCCAAGATCCGGGACAGGGAGCCTACGAG. Its translation: CASSQDPGQGAYE. The CDR3, in full, reads CASSQDPGQGAYEQYF.

CDR3 sequence: CASSSYSGRGRNEQFF. CDR3 bases read: TGTGCCAGCAGCTCCTATAGCGGGAGAGGACGCAATGAG. This chain links TRBV7-6 with TRBJ2-1, with 9 bases matching TRBD2. The CDR3 is cut off 3 residues early in the read; its end comes from the germline J gene. The CDR3 sequence is 16 residues long. V lost 4 bases, J lost 6 bases, and 10 bases stayed unmatched. The germline gives CDR1 SGHVS, CDR2 FNYEAQ.

About this clone itself: The CDR3 extends 3 residues past the end of the read, so its final part is completed from the germline J gene. J is TRBJ2-5 and V is TRBV7-2; 10 nucleotides match TRBD2. The length of the CDR3 is 15 residues. Losses at the gene ends were 6 bases for V and 4 bases for J; bases not matched to a gene: 8. Germline-derived CDR1 and CDR2 are SGHTA and FQGNSA. CDR3 DNA (partial): TGTGCCAGCAGACTTGGGACTAGCGTATTAGAGACC. Protein: CASRLGTSVLET. The whole CDR3 sequence reads CASRLGTSVLETQYF.

Note on this clone: The read ends 3 residues early relative to the CDR3; the germline J gene fills the gap. V usage is TRBV6-4 and J usage is TRBJ2-1, with 8 bases identical to TRBD2. Germline CDR1 reads MRHNA; CDR2 reads SNTAGT. The J segment lost 7 bases and the V segment lost 4 bases, leaving 6 bases of the junction unmatched. The CDR3 runs 14 residues. The CDR3 loop is CASSASGSWNEQFF. Partial CDR3 DNA: TGTGCCAGCAGTGCAAGCGGGAGTTGGAATGAG.

Points on this clone: The DNA ends 3 residues before the CDR3 does, and the rest of the CDR3 is filled in from the germline J gene. The chain joins TRBV13 to TRBJ2-7, with D unresolved. CDR3 length equals 14 residues. Trimming shortened V by 1 base and J by 3 bases, and 10 bases separated the two germline ends. The germline V gene has CDR1 PRHDT and CDR2 FYEKMQ (reference sequence). CDR3 DNA (partial): TGTGCCAGCAGCTTAGCCGGGTCTTACTACGAG. Residues: CASSLAGSYYE. In full, the CDR3 is CASSLAGSYYEQYF.

Concerning this clone: The read falls 3 residues short of the CDR3 end, and the missing part is taken from the germline J gene. V and J are TRBV5-1 and TRBJ2-1; no firm D call. V was trimmed by 7 bases and J by 8 bases, leaving 19 bases between them. The length of the CDR3 is 14 residues. CDR1 is SGHRS, CDR2 YFSETQ, per germline. CDR3 DNA (partial): TGCGCCAGCGGCGAGCGAGCACCAACATATGAG. This translates into CASGERAPTYE. The full CDR3 protein is CASGERAPTYEQFF.

In regard to this clone: Read coverage stops 3 residues before the CDR3 terminus; the germline J gene supplies the remainder. The rearrangement uses TRBV2 and TRBJ2-5; TRBD2 matches at 10 bases. The CDR3 consists of 16 residues. Trimming at V came to 5 bases and at J to 2 bases, leaving 8 bases not matched to a gene. The germline V gene has CDR1 SNHLY and CDR2 FYNNEI. CDR3 loop: CASSHLSSGGQETQYF. Partial CDR3 DNA: TGTGCCAGCAGTCATCTTTCTAGCGGGGGTCAAGAGACC. Full variable domain (missing parts from reference TRBV2 and TRBJ2-5): EPEVTQTPSHQVTQMGQEVILRCVPISNHLYFYWYRQILGQKVEFLVSFYNNEISEKSEIFDDQFSVERPDGSNFTLKIRSTKLEDSAMYFCASSHLSSGGQETQYFGPGTRLLVL.

A remark on this clone: The CDR3 end is not reached by the read, which stops 3 residues before it; the germline J gene fills it in. V usage is TRBV5-1 and J usage is TRBJ2-7, with 11 nucleotides matching TRBD1. J gave up 6 bases and V 5 bases, and 1 base lay outside the gene matches. The CDR3 is 12 amino acids. CDR1 SGHRS and CDR2 YFSETQ come from the germline V gene. Here the CDR3 reads CASRDRGREQYF. The CDR3 DNA, read in part, is TGCGCCAGCAGGGACAGGGGGCGCGAG. Using reference TRBV5-1 and TRBJ2-7 for the parts outside the CDR3, the full variable domain is KAGVTQTPRYLIKTRGQQVTLSCSPISGHRSVSWYQQTPGQGLQFLFEYFSETQRNKGNFPGRFSGRQFSNSRSEMNVSTLELGDSALYLCASRDRGREQYFGPGTRLTVT.

In regard to this clone: The DNA ends 3 residues before the CDR3 does, and the rest of the CDR3 is filled in from the germline J gene. The chain is built from TRBV6-2 or TRBV6-3 and TRBJ2-1, with 7 nucleotides matching TRBD1. V shed 6 bases and J 0 bases; nucleotides not matched to a gene: 5. The CDR3 consists of 15 residues. Germline values: CDR1 MNHEY, CDR2 SVGEGT. CDR3 DNA, as far as it was read: TGTGCCAGCAGCCTCCGGGACAGCTCCTACAATGAG. Amino acids: CASSLRDSSYNE. The full CDR3 protein reads CASSLRDSSYNEQFF.

Of note for this clone: From the germline J gene comes the end of the CDR3, since the read stops 3 residues before it. V usage is TRBV19 and J usage is TRBJ1-2, with 7 bases fitting TRBD1. In germline, CDR1 is LNHDA, CDR2 SQIVND (reference sequence). The CDR3 loop spans 15 amino acids. V dropped 3 bases and J dropped 4; count of bases not matched to a gene: 8. CDR3 bases read: TGTGCCAGTAGTATGAAGACAGGGACCAGCTATGGC. The encoded protein is CASSMKTGTSYG. The entire CDR3 is CASSMKTGTSYGYTF.

A note on this clone: The read halts 3 residues ahead of the CDR3 end, with the missing end drawn from the germline J gene. The chain employs TRBV5-4 and TRBJ2-4, with 8 bases matching TRBD1. CDR1 and CDR2 (germline): SGHNT, YYREEE (reference sequence). The V segment lost 0 bases and the J segment 7 bases; nucleotides outside the gene matches: 6. The CDR3 runs 15 residues. The covered CDR3 bases are TGTGCCAGCAGCTTGGCGGACAGGGAGGCGAACATT. It encodes CASSLADREANI. In full, the CDR3 reads CASSLADREANIQYF.

To note about this clone: The read comes to an end 3 residues before the CDR3 does, leaving the germline J gene to fill in the end. The rearrangement uses TRBV28 and TRBJ2-7; possibly TRBD2 for D (6 bases). From germline, CDR1 is MDHEN and CDR2 SYDVKM. The germline V and J ends were trimmed by 5 bases and 5 bases, with 22 bases remaining between them. The CDR3 length is 16 residues. Incomplete CDR3 DNA: TGTGCCAGCAGTGACGCACCTAGCGCGAGGAACCACGAG. Protein: CASSDAPSARNHE. The complete CDR3 reads CASSDAPSARNHEQYF.

In the case of this clone: The read stops 3 residues short of the end of the CDR3; the missing end is completed from the germline J gene. This chain links TRBV28 with TRBJ2-7; D may correspond to TRBD1 or TRBD2 (5 bases each). The germline V gene has CDR1 MDHEN and CDR2 SYDVKM. CDR3 length equals 14 residues. The germline V and J ends were trimmed by 2 bases and 2 bases, with 10 bases remaining between them. CDR3 bases read: TGTGCCAGCAGTTTAGGCAGGGAGCCCTACGAG. Residues: CASSLGREPYE. The entire CDR3 protein reads CASSLGREPYEQYF.

Regarding this clone: The CDR3 end lies 3 residues beyond the end of the read and is filled in from the germline J gene. V gene TRBV27 combines with J gene TRBJ1-4; TRBD1 matches 12 bases. This CDR3 has 16 residues. Germline V gives CDR1 MNHEY, CDR2 SMNVEV (reference sequence). V lost 3 bases and J lost 7; bases outside the gene matches: 6. The part of the CDR3 DNA that was read is TGTGCCAGCAGTTTCGGTGGGACAGGGGGCGGTGAAAAA. Residues: CASSFGGTGGGEK. The full CDR3 protein reads CASSFGGTGGGEKLFF.

About this clone: The read ends 3 residues early relative to the CDR3; the germline J gene fills the gap. The chain is built from TRBV6-2 or TRBV6-3 and TRBJ2-2; TRBD2 agrees at 8 bases. CDR1 MNHEY and CDR2 SVGEGT come from the germline V gene. The CDR3 consists of 16 residues. V was pared by 3 bases and J by 6 bases, with 9 bases of the junction left unmatched. The CDR3 sequence is CASSYPVPSGPGELFF. The CDR3 bases that were read are TGTGCCAGCAGTTATCCCGTCCCTAGCGGGCCCGGGGAG.

A remark on this clone: The CDR3 extends 3 residues past the end of the read, so its final part is completed from the germline J gene. V and J are TRBV6-2 or TRBV6-3 and TRBJ1-5, with 7 bases lining up with TRBD1. With V trimmed by 2 bases and J by 4 bases, 2 bases remained unmatched. CDR1 is MNHEY and CDR2 is SVGEGT in the germline V gene. This CDR3 has 14 residues. The CDR3 reads CASSYGTENQPQHF. CDR3 DNA (partial): TGTGCCAGCAGTTACGGGACAGAGAATCAGCCC.

A note on this clone: Read data end 3 residues before the CDR3 end; the end is taken from the germline J gene. This chain connects TRBV2 to TRBJ2-7; D is undetermined. CDR1 and CDR2 from the germline V gene are SNHLY and FYNNEI. The V end was cut by 2 bases, the J end by 4 bases, with 3 bases between. This CDR3 has 11 residues. CDR3: CASSEYYEQYF. Incomplete CDR3 DNA: TGTGCCAGCAGTGAATATTACGAG.